The 5 T cell receptor beta chains below all came from one sample that was sequenced in a study of beta chain features in type 1 diabetes. Expressed TCRB transcripts were sequenced because the isolated RNA had all been reverse transcribed beforehand. The repertoire was sequenced with immunoSEQ multiplex PCR; TCRdb's copy has only in-frame clones and lacks some. Of approximately 730,000 clones listed, under 15% are singletons. Whole-study results and caveats: People with Type 1 diabetes carried modestly yet significantly shorter TCRB CDR3s in all four CD4+ subsets.

No cognate antigen is known for these TCRs. Source material: naive CD4+ T cells from blood. The receptor source for this set is a man between 18 and 29 years old with type 1 diabetes.

The rearrangement links TRBV7-9 to TRBJ2-7; maybe TRBD1 (5 bases). The germline V gene encodes CDR1 SEHNR and CDR2 FQNEAQ (reference sequence). V was pared by 0 bases and J by 2 bases, with 8 bases between. This CDR3 region has 14 residues. In DNA form, the CDR3 reads TGTGCCAGCAGCTTAGCGTCGACAGCCTACGAGCAGTACTTC. This gives the protein CASSLASTAYEQYF.

This clone occurred a few times. The rearrangement uses TRBV7-2 and TRBJ2-2; no reliable D call. Germline V gene data show CDR1 as SGHTA and CDR2 as FQGNSA. This CDR3 is 15 amino acids long. Trimming stripped 5 bases from V and 0 bases from J, with 10 bases between. In nucleotides, the CDR3 is TGTGCCAGCAGCCCGAGTCCCTCGAACACCGGGGAGCTGTTTTTT. Protein sequence: CASSPSPSNTGELFF.

This rearrangement joins TRBV18 to TRBJ2-5, with D maybe TRBD2 (5 bases). Trimming took off 11 bases at V and 0 bases at J, with 10 bases between the two ends. CDR3 length: 12 residues. Germline values: CDR1 KGHSH, CDR2 LQKENI. The DNA for the CDR3 is TGTGCCGGGAGACGGGACCAAGAGACCCAGTACTTC. Translated, it gives CAGRRDQETQYF.

This clone was seen only a few times. In nucleotides, the CDR3 is TGTGCCAGCAGCCTGACAGGGGAGGCCTATGGCTACACCTTC. Its protein is CASSLTGEAYGYTF. The chain joins TRBV7-9 to TRBJ1-2, with TRBD1 identical over 8 bases. The CDR3 spans 14 residues. V shed 5 bases, J shed 4 bases, and the junction held 6 bases outside the gene matches. The germline V gene encodes CDR1 SEHNR and CDR2 FQNEAQ (reference sequence).

This clone was counted a few times. This chain connects TRBV4-1 to TRBJ1-1; D possibly corresponds to TRBD1 (6 bases). There are 14 residues in the CDR3. Germline V gene lookup returns CDR1 MGHRA and CDR2 YSYEKL. Trimming removed 4 bases from V and 0 bases from J, with 9 bases in between. The CDR3 DNA is TGCGCCAGCAGCCCAGGGGTCCTGAACACTGAAGCTTTCTTT. This encodes CASSPGVLNTEAFF.